A single sample gave rise to the 4 T cell receptor beta chains below, sequenced in a study of T-cell reconstitution after alpha-beta-depleted transplantation in children. Unique molecular identifiers featured in how the TCRbeta library was prepared. Each CDR3 protein is one row after TCRdb ran MiXCR on the PCR reads. The sample has about 980,000 distinct CDR3 sequences, roughly 29% seen once. The input for sequencing was PBMCs, mostly from graft donor cells, taken 360 days after TCRalphabeta/CD19-depleted stem cell transplant. The origin of the receptors is a boy in the first two years of life who had a stem cell transplant for SCID, so the T cells may come from the graft donor.

This clonotype was detected only a few times. CDR3: CASSYSEQANGYTF. As DNA, the CDR3 is TGTGCCAGCAGTTACAGTGAACAGGCAAATGGCTACACCTTC. The J gene is TRBJ1-2, the V gene TRBV6-5; a possible D gene is TRBD1 (5 bases). The germline gives CDR1 MNHEY, CDR2 SVGAGI. The CDR3 length is 14 residues. The germline V and J ends were trimmed by 2 bases and 6 bases, with 13 bases remaining between them.

The CDR3 region has the DNA TGCAGTGCATTGCAGGGGGGTAACACCGGGGAGCTGTTTTTT. Translating gives CSALQGGNTGELFF. The chain combines TRBV20-1 with TRBJ2-2; weak D call: TRBD1 (7 bases). CDR3 size: 14 residues. The V end lost 6 bases, the J end lost 2 bases, and 13 bases lay between the germline ends. Germline V gene lookup returns CDR1 DFQATT and CDR2 SNEGSKA (reference sequence).

This chain joins TRBV4-3 and TRBJ2-2; no firm D call. The CDR3 runs 14 residues. Germline CDR1 LGHNA, CDR2 YSLEER. With 1 base removed from V and 4 bases from J, the gap between germline ends came to 7 bases. CDR3 coding DNA: TGCGCCAGCAGCCAAGTGGTAGTCACCGGGGAGCTGTTTTTT. Translated: CASSQVVVTGELFF.

This clonotype was seen repeatedly, ten times or more. V and J are TRBV7-2 and TRBJ2-3, with unresolved D. The CDR3 has 15 residues. V was cut by 1 base and J by 0 bases, with 8 bases left in between. Germline assignment: CDR1 SGHTA and CDR2 FQGNSA. The CDR3 DNA reads TGTGCCAGCAGCTTAGACCCCCGTAGCACAGATACGCAGTATTTT. It encodes CASSLDPRSTDTQYF.